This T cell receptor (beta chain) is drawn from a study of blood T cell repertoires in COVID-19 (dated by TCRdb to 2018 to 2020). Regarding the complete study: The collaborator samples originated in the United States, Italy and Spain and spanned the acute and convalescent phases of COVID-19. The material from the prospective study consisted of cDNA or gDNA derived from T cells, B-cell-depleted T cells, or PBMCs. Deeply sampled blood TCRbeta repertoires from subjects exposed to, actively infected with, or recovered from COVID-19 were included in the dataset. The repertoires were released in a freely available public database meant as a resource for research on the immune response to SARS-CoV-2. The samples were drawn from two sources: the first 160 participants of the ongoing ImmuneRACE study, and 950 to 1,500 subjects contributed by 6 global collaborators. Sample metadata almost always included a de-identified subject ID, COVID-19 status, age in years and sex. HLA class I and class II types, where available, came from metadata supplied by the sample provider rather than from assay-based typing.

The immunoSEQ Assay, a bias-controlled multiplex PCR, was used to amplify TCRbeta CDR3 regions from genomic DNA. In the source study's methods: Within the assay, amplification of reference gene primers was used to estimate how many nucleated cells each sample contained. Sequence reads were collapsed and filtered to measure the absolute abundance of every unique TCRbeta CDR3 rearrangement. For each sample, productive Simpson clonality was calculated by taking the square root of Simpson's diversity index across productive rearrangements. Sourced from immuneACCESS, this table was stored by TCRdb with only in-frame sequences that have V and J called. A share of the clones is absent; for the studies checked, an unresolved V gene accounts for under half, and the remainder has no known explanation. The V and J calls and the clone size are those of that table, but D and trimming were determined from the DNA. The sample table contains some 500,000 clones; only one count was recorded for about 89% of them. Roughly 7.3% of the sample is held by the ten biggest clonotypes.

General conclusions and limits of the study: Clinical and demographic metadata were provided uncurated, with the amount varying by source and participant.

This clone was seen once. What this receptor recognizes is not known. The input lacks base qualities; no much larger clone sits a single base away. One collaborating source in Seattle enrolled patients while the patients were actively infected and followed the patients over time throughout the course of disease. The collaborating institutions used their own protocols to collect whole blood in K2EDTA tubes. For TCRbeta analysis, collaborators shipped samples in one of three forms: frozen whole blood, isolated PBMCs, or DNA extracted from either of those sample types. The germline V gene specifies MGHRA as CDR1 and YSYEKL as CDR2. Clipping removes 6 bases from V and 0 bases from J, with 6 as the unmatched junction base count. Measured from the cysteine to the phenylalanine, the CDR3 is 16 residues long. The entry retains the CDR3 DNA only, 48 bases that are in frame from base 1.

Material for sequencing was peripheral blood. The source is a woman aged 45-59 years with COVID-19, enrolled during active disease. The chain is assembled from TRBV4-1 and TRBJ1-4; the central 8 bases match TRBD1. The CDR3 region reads CASRRQGAATNEKLFF. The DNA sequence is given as TGCGCCAGCAGACGTCAGGGGGCAGCAACTAATGAAAAACTGTTTTTT.